Presented here are 14 T cell receptor beta chains from one specimen sequenced in a study of blood T cells in healthy people across ages. Next came a second PCR, run for about 6 to 11 cycles, which used a sample-barcoded 5' primer along with a J-beta primer mix. TCRdb recomputed calls from the 5' RACE reads with MiXCR, one row per CDR3 protein. The repertoire holds around 1,800,000 distinct CDR3 sequences, with about 39% as singletons. Sequenced material: blood. These receptors all come from a human donor in good health.

The table lists this clonotype with a few counts. The V call is TRBV20-1, the J call TRBJ2-3; 9 bases map to TRBD2. Germline V CDR1 and CDR2: DFQATT, SNEGSKA (reference sequence). J was trimmed by 4 bases and V by 1 base; bases with no gene match: 3. This CDR3 comprises 14 residues. The CDR3 nucleotides are TGCAGTGCTAGAGGAGGCGGGGGGGCAGATACGCAGTATTTT. It encodes CSARGGGGADTQYF.

This chain links TRBV11-2 with TRBJ1-3; D is ambiguous. Per germline, CDR1 SGHAT and CDR2 FQNNGV. CDR3 length: 14 residues. The V end lost 5 bases, the J end lost 4 bases, and 12 bases lay between the germline ends. The CDR3 DNA reads as TGTGCCAGCAGCCACCGCGAGCGGGGAAACACCATATATTTT. Its translation is CASSHRERGNTIYF.

This clonotype has only a few counts. CDR3 residues: CASSPIEGALVSGANVLTF. In DNA, the CDR3 is TGCGCCAGCAGCCCGATCGAGGGGGCCCTCGTCTCTGGGGCCAACGTCCTGACTTTC. The gene calls are TRBV4-3 and TRBJ2-6; 7 bases map to TRBD1. The CDR3 spans 19 residues. The ends lost 4 bases at V and 0 bases at J; junction bases unmatched: 12. The germline gives CDR1 LGHNA, CDR2 YSLEER.

The chain employs TRBV29-1 and TRBJ2-1; a weak D match, TRBD1 (6 bases). TRBJ2-7 matches the DNA end more closely, so the J call is doubtful. Germline V gene data show CDR1 as SQVTM and CDR2 as ANQGSEA. This CDR3 has 13 amino acids. The CDR3 here is CSVITGISYEQYF. CDR3 coding DNA: TGCAGCGTTATAACAGGGATCTCCTACGAGCAGTACTTC.

This chain links TRBV27 with TRBJ2-3; TRBD2 aligns across 7 bases. V trimming: 1 base; J trimming: 0 bases; junction bases outside the gene matches: 7. The CDR3 totals 17 residues. The germline CDR1 and CDR2 sequences are MNHEY and SMNVEV (reference sequence). The CDR3 loop reads CASSLYSSSGSTDTQYF. CDR3 in DNA: TGTGCCAGCAGTTTATATAGCTCTAGCGGTAGCACAGATACGCAGTATTTT.

This clonotype was seen more than once but under ten times. The J gene is TRBJ1-2, the V gene TRBV4-1; D is undetermined. Per germline, CDR1 MGHRA and CDR2 YSYEKL. The CDR3 contains 14 residues. V shed 1 base and J shed 6 bases, with 12 bases lying between them. CDR3 DNA sequence: TGCGCCAGCAGCCAAGTTGTAGGGATTGATGGCTACACCTTC. This gives the protein CASSQVVGIDGYTF.

This clonotype came up a few times. The chain recombines TRBV15 with TRBJ2-5; the match to TRBD2 covers 10 bases. From germline, CDR1 is LNHNV and CDR2 YYDKDF (reference sequence). This CDR3 has 15 residues. V lost 5 bases, J lost 2 bases, and 5 bases stayed unmatched. This CDR3 reads CATSEGTSVQETQYF. CDR3 nucleotide sequence: TGTGCCACCAGCGAAGGGACTAGCGTACAAGAGACCCAGTACTTC.

The chain couples TRBV10-3 to TRBJ2-3; D possibly corresponds to TRBD1 (5 bases). This CDR3 contains 15 residues. Looked up from germline, CDR1 is ENHRY and CDR2 is SYGVKD. Trimming took 6 bases from V and 4 from J, leaving 17 bases between them. The CDR3 bases are TGTGCCATCAGGGGTGGGGCAGATCATTCAGATACGCAGTATTTT. It translates to CAIRGGADHSDTQYF.

At least ten counts were recorded for this clonotype. The V and J genes are TRBV10-3 and TRBJ2-7; the D is unclear. V lost 4 bases and J 5 bases, leaving 15 bases between the germline ends. CDR3 length: 14 residues. CDR1 is ENHRY, CDR2 SYGVKD, per germline. CDR3 bases: TGTGCCATCAGTGGTACTCGACCCGCCGACGAGCAGTACTTC. This sequence encodes CAISGTRPADEQYF.

This clonotype was detected only a few times. It may be a read error: a sequence one base away is much more abundant. This rearrangement joins TRBV5-1 to TRBJ2-5; 9 bases line up with TRBD1. J lost 11 bases, V lost 2 bases, and 19 bases had no gene match. The germline CDR1 and CDR2 sequences are SGHRS and YFSETQ. The CDR3 has 17 residues. CDR3 DNA sequence: TGCGCCAGCAGCTTACCACCCCGGGACAGGGCCCACAATGAGCAGTACTTC. As protein: CASSLPPRDRAHNEQYF.

This clonotype has only a few counts. The chain links TRBV27 to TRBJ2-5; D perhaps matches TRBD2 (7 bases). Trimming left V 5 bases short and J 4 bases short, with 20 bases between. There are 16 residues in the CDR3. Germline values: CDR1 MNHEY, CDR2 SMNVEV (reference sequence). The CDR3: CASSLMRGGVGETQYF. CDR3 nucleotides: TGTGCCAGCAGTCTCATGAGGGGGGGGGTGGGAGAGACCCAGTACTTC.

This clonotype showed up just a few times. This chain links TRBV10-3 with TRBJ2-1; D possibly corresponds to TRBD1 (6 bases). The V end was cut by 4 bases, the J end by 6 bases, with 7 bases between. CDR3 size: 12 residues. Germline assignment: CDR1 ENHRY and CDR2 SYGVKD. In DNA, the CDR3 is TGTGCCATCAGTGGGGACATCAATGAGCAGTTCTTC. It encodes CAISGDINEQFF.

The J gene is TRBJ2-1, the V gene TRBV11-2, with a possible D match to TRBD1 (6 bases). The germline V and J ends were trimmed by 5 bases and 0 bases, with 14 bases remaining between them. The CDR3 has 16 residues. Germline CDR1 SGHAT, CDR2 FQNNGV. CDR3 nucleotides: TGTGCCAGCAGCCGAAACGGACAGAGCTCCTACAATGAGCAGTTCTTC. It yields the protein CASSRNGQSSYNEQFF.

This chain uses TRBV6-2 or TRBV6-3 with TRBJ2-7; D gene unclear. In germline, CDR1 is MNHEY, CDR2 SVGEGT. The CDR3 runs 14 residues. The V and J ends lost 0 bases and 7 bases respectively, with 13 bases between them. The CDR3 loop is CASSYSRSPREQYF. The DNA of the CDR3 is TGTGCCAGCAGTTACTCGAGGTCCCCTCGGGAGCAGTACTTC.